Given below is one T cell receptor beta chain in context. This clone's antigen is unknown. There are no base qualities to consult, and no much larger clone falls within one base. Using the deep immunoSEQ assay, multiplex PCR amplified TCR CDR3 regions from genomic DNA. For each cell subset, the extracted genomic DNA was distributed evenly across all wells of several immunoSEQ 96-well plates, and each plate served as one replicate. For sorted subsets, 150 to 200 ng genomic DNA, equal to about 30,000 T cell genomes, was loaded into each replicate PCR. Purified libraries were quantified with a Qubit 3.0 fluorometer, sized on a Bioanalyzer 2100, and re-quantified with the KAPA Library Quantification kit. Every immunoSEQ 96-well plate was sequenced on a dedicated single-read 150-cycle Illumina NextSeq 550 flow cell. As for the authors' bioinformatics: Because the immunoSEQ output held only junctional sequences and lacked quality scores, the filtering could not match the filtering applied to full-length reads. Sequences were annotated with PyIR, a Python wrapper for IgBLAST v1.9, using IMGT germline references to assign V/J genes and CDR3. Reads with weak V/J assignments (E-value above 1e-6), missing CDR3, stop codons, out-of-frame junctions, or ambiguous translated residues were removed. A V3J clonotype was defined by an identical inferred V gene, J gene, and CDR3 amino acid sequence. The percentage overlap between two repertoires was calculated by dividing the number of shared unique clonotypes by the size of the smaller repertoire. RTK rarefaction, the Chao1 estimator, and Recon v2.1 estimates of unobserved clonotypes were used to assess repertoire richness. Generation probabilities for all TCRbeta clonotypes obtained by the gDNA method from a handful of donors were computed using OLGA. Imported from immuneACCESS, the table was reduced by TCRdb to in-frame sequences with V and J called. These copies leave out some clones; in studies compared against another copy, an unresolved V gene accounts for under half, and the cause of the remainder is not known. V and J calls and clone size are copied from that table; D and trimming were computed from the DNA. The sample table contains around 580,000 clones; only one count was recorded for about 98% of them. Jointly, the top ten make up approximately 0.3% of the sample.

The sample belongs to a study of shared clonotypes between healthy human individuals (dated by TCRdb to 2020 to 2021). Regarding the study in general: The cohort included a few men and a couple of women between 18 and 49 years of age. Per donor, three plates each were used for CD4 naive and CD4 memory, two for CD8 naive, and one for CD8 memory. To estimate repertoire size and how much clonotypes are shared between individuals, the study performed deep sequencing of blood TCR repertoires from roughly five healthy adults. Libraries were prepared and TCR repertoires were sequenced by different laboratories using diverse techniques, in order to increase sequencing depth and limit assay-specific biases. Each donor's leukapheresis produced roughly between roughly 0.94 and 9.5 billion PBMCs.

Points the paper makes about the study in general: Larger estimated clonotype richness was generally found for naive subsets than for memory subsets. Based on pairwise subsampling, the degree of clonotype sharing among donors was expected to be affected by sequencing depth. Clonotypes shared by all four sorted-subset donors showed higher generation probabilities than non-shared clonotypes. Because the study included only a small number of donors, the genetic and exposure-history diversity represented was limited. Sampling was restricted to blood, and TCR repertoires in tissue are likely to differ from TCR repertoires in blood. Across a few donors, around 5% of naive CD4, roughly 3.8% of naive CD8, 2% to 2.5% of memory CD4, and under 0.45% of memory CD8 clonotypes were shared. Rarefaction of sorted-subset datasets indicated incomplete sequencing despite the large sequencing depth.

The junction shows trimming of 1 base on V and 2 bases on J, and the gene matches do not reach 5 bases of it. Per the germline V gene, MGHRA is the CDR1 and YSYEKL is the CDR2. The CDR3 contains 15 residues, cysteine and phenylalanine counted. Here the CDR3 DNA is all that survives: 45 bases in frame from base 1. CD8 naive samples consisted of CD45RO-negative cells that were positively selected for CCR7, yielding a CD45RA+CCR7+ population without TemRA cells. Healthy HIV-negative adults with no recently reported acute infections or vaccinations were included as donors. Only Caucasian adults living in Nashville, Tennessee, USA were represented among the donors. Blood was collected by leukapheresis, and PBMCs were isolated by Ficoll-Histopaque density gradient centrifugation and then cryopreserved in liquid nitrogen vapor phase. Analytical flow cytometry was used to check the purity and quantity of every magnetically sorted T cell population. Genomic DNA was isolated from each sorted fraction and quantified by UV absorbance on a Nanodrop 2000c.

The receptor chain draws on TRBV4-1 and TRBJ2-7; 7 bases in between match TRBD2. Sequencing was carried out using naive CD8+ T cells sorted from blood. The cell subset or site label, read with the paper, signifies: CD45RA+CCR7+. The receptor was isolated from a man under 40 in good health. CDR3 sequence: CASSQGSGPPYEQYF. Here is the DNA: TGCGCCAGCAGCCAAGGTAGCGGGCCCCCCTACGAGCAGTACTTC.